This T cell receptor (beta chain) came from a study of blood T cell repertoires in COVID-19. Background on the study: Both acute and convalescent COVID-19 samples were obtained from the United States, Italy and Spain.

Seattle-derived patients entered the study during active infection and were followed longitudinally. CDR1 is SGHRS, CDR2 YFSETQ, per germline. V gave up 1 base and J gave up 14 bases; unmatched junction bases: 10. This CDR3 region has 14 residues. Assay used: immunoSEQ multiplex PCR; TCRdb lists only in-frame clones, some missing. This sample yields 70,000 to 95,000 clones, of which approximately 78% are seen a single time; about a third belongs to the top ten. The J gene is TRBJ2-1, the V gene TRBV5-1, with 9 nucleotides matching TRBD2. This receptor was identified in a man in his fifties or sixties with COVID-19, enrolled during active disease. Material: peripheral blood. CDR3 loop: CASSLSPLAGLEFF. CDR3 nucleotide sequence: TGCGCCAGCAGCTTGTCCCCCCTAGCGGGACTCGAGTTCTTC.